Below, 2 T cell receptor beta chains from the same sample are listed, as sequenced in a study of T cells after yellow fever vaccination. Each CDR3 protein is one row after TCRdb ran MiXCR on the 5' RACE reads. The repertoire has around 590,000 distinct CDR3 sequences, approximately 13% of them found once; the top ten carry just under 15%. The sequenced sample was PBMCs, obtained on the day of the yellow fever booster vaccination. Receptors were obtained from a man younger than 40 who received the YFV17D yellow fever vaccine.

This clonotype showed up just a few times. The gene calls are TRBV5-1 and TRBJ2-7, with 7 bases fitting TRBD1. Germline V gene sequence: CDR1 SGHRS, CDR2 YFSETQ. With 2 bases clipped from V and 5 bases from J, the junction kept 7 bases outside the gene matches. The CDR3 covers 14 residues. Here the CDR3 DNA reads TGCGCCAGCAGCTTTAACAGGGGTCCCCACGAGCAGTACTTC. It translates to CASSFNRGPHEQYF.

This clonotype has ten or more counts. CDR3 sequence reads: CSARVPGQGNIQYF. CDR3 sequence (DNA): TGCAGTGCTAGAGTTCCTGGACAGGGTAACATTCAGTACTTC. The chain joins TRBV20-1 to TRBJ2-4; 8 bases match TRBD1. V shed 1 base and J 7 bases; nucleotides not matched to a gene: 6. The CDR3 extends over 14 amino acids. Germline V gene sequence: CDR1 DFQATT, CDR2 SNEGSKA (reference sequence).